This TCR beta chain was recovered during a study of T cells in Graves' hyperthyroidism and ophthalmopathy (dated by TCRdb to between 2017 and 2020). Study-level background: Peripheral blood was collected at initial diagnosis, before any treatment. To identify TCR V-J signatures that set the groups apart, the researchers used a discovery cohort of 100 or so patients, made up of 40 to 45 with Graves' ophthalmopathy and about 55 with stable Graves' hyperthyroidism. The paper reports TCR Vbeta CDR3 sequencing of approximately 130 peripheral blood samples: 43 ophthalmopathy, under 80 hyperthyroidism and some 17 progressor patients. The 95 to 100 discovery patients were divided at random into training and test sets in a 7:3 ratio. The study also compared thyroid tissue and blood T-cell repertoires from more than 5 Graves' hyperthyroidism patients. An independent validation cohort of around 20 hyperthyroidism patients and 17 patients who later progressed to ophthalmopathy tested prospective prediction of ophthalmopathy. After sampling, hyperthyroidism patients received methimazole starting at 30 mg daily, and ophthalmopathy patients received high-dose intravenous methylprednisolone.

On the study overall, not on this receptor specifically: A model built on a 13 V-J signature distinguished ophthalmopathy from stable hyperthyroidism, reaching roughly 88% sensitivity and around 81% specificity in cross-validation and 80%/75% in testing. Most expanded thyroid clonotypes (frequency above 0.001) were also found in blood, which suggests that blood repertoires may mirror thyroid immune responses. No statistical method was used to fix the sample size in advance, and group allocation was not hidden from the investigators. In validation, the model predicted progression to ophthalmopathy with 55% to 71% sensitivity and approximately 78% specificity, a median of 6.5 months before onset.

This clonotype was recorded only once. No cognate antigen has been identified for it. A clone one base away is much larger, so this may be a read error. This CDR3 is missing its conserved last phenylalanine or tryptophan, likely due to a read error. Moderately to severely active disease, a Clinical Activity Score of at least 3, a NOSPECS grade of at least 4, and a duration under 3 months were present in ophthalmopathy patients. The study excluded patients with uncontrolled infections, other autoimmune diseases, pregnancy or lactation. Diagnoses relied on clinical symptoms, serum thyroxine and TRAb, thyroid ultrasound and orbital computed tomography. PBMCs were separated from roughly 10 ml of fresh peripheral blood using Ficoll-Paque density gradient centrifugation. Total RNA was extracted using Trizol reagent, and RNA quality was assessed on an Agilent 2100 Bioanalyzer. The TCR beta CDR3 regions were amplified from RNA transcripts. The TCR CDR3 was subjected to a first round of RT-PCR using the HTBI primer set and the Qiagen OneStep RT-PCR kit. A second multiplex PCR round built the libraries, followed by size selection and purification. Paired-end sequencing of the libraries was performed with 100 bp reads on an Illumina HiSeq2000. On the study's bioinformatics: Raw data were processed with SOAPnuke, discarding reads with adapters, uncalled bases, mean Phred below 15, or no exact constant-primer or identifier match. High-quality paired reads were merged using COPE v1.2.5, and each unique nucleotide sequence was defined as a clonotype. MiTCR v1.1 was used to align clonotypes to the IMGT TRBV, TRBD and TRBJ reference segments. Analysis was restricted to V-J combinations with a frequency above 0.0001, which covered roughly 99% of repertoires. The TCS score was defined as F50 (clonal expansion) divided by E x V (chaos), with BLOSUM62-based TCRdist calculated between CDR3 peptides within each V-J. Welch's t-statistics and random forest reduced approximately 520 V-J features to 13, which were used in a naive Bayes classifier (R e1071). TCRdb took the public reads, trimmed them with fastp at Q25, ran MiXCR for clone calling and kept in-frame beta chains. Each entry merges the rows of one CDR3 protein and shows their most common DNA and genes. The authors' filters were not applied to this entry. In all, the sample holds around 390,000 distinct CDR3 sequences, and about 14% of those were seen once. Roughly 21% of the sample is taken by the ten largest.

Sequencing was done on a sample of blood. This TCR was sampled from a woman younger than 45 with Graves' ophthalmopathy.

The DNA sequence is as follows: TGTGCCAGCAGCCCGAGGGGACTAGCGGGGGGGAACACAGATACGCAGTATTCT. Its protein product is CASSPRGLAGGNTDTQYS. Rearrangement joined TRBV7-9 to TRBJ2-3; 16 bases in between match TRBD2. V lost 5 bases and J lost 2 bases, and the count of bases not matched to a germline gene is 7. Counting both end residues, the CDR3 totals 18 amino acids. Left in the record is the CDR3 DNA by itself, 54 bases read in frame from the first base. The germline V gene (reference sequence) supplies CDR1 SEHNR and CDR2 FQNEAQ.